This TCR beta chain was sequenced in a study of regulatory T cells in long-lasting Graves disease. This clonotype was seen more than once but under ten times. Library construction for TCR beta used iRepertoire HTBI primers and Arm-PCR of CDR3 regions. TCRdb itself ran the multiplex PCR reads through MiXCR, one entry per CDR3 protein. The data show some 330,000 distinct CDR3 sequences, about 11% seen once. Time point specified: newly diagnosed GD, antithyroid drugs for less than 3 months. Making the TCR library involved RNA that had been extracted from PBMCs. In each case, Graves' disease was diagnosed per American Thyroid Association guidelines. CDR1 and CDR2 (germline): PRHDT, FYEKMQ (reference sequence). This CDR3 comprises 15 residues. The germline V and J ends were trimmed by 8 bases and 8 bases, with 19 bases remaining between them. A further study also used this sample, focusing on T cells in Graves' hyperthyroidism and ophthalmopathy. That paper adds: Those patients with uncontrolled infection, other autoimmune disease, pregnancy or lactation were excluded. Among clonotypes expanded in thyroid above 0.001, most were also found in blood. A model using 13 V-J features told ophthalmopathy apart from stable hyperthyroidism.

The V and J genes are TRBV13 and TRBJ1-6; D gene unclear. The origin of this receptor is a woman aged 18-29 years with Graves disease. The specimen was peripheral blood mononuclear cells (PBMCs), collected at new diagnosis, from a patient treated with antithyroid drugs. DNA for the CDR3: TGTGCCAGCTCCTCGGGCGCCAAGAGTTATTCACCCCTCCACTTT. It encodes CASSSGAKSYSPLHF.